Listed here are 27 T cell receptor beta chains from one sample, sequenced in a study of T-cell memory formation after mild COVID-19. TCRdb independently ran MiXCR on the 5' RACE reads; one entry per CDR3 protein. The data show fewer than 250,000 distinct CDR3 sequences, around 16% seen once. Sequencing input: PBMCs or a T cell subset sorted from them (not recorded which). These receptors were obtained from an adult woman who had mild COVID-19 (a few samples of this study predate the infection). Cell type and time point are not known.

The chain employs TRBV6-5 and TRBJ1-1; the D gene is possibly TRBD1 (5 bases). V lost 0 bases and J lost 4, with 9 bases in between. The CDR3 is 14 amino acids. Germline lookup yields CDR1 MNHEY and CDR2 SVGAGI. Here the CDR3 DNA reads TGTGCCAGCAGTTACTCGCCGGGGGGCACTGAAGCTTTCTTT. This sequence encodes CASSYSPGGTEAFF.

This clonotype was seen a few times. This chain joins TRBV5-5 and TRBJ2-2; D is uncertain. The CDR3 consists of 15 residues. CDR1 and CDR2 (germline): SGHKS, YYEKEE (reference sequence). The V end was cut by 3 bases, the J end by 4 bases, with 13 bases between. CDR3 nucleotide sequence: TGTGCCAGCAGCTCAGGCCCCGAACCCACCGGGGAGCTGTTTTTT. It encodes CASSSGPEPTGELFF. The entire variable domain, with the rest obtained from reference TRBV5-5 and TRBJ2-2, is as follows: DAGVTQSPTHLIKTRGQQVTLRCSPISGHKSVSWYQQVLGQGPQFIFQYYEKEERGRGNFPDRFSARQFPNYSSELNVNALLLGDSALYLCASSSGPEPTGELFFGEGSRLTVL.

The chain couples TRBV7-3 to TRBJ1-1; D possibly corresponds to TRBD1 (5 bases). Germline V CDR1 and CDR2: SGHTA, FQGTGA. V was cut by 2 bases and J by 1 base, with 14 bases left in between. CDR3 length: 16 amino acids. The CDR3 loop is CASSLGGSSRNTEAFF. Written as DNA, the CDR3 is TGTGCCAGCAGCTTAGGGGGGTCATCCCGGAACACTGAAGCTTTCTTT.

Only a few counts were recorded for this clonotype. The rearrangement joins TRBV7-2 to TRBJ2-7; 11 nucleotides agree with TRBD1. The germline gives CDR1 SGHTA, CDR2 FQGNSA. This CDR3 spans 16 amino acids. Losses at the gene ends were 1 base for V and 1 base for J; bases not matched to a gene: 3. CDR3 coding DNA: TGTGCCAGCAGCTTAGTCGGACAGGGGGCATCCTACGAGCAGTACTTC. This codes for CASSLVGQGASYEQYF. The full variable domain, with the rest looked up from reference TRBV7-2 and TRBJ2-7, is GAGVSQSPSNKVTEKGKDVELRCDPISGHTALYWYRQSLGQGLEFLIYFQGNSAPDKSGLPSDRFSAERTGGSVSTLTIQRTQQEDSAVYLCASSLVGQGASYEQYFGPGTRLTVT.

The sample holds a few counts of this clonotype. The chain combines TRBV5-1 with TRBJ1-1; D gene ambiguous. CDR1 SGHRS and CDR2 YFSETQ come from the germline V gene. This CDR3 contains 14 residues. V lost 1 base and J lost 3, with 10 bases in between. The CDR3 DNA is TGCGCCAGCAGCTTGCAGGACGCCGACACTGAAGCTTTCTTT. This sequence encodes CASSLQDADTEAFF. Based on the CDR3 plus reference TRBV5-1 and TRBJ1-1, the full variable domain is KAGVTQTPRYLIKTRGQQVTLSCSPISGHRSVSWYQQTPGQGLQFLFEYFSETQRNKGNFPGRFSGRQFSNSRSEMNVSTLELGDSALYLCASSLQDADTEAFFGQGTRLTVV.

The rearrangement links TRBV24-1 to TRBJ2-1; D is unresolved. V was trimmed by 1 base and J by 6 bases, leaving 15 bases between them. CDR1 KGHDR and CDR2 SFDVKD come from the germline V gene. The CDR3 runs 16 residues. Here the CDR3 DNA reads TGTGCCACCAGTGATTTAGGCAGCGCAAGCGTCAATGAGCAGTTCTTC. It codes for CATSDLGSASVNEQFF.

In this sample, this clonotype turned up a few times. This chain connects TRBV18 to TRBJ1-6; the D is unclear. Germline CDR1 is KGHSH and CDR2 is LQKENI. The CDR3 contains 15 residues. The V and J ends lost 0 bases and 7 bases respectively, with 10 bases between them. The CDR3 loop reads CASSPPAGSNSPLHF. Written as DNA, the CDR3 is TGTGCCAGCTCACCACCGGCAGGTTCGAATTCACCCCTCCACTTT.

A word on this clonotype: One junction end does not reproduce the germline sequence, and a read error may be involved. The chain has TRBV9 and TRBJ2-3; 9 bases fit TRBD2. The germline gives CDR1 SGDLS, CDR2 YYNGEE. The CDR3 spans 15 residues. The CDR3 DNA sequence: TGTGCCAGCAGCGTAACCGGGACTAGCAAAGATACGCAGTATTTT. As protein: CASSVTGTSKDTQYF. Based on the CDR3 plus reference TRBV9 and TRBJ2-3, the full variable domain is DSGVTQTPKHLITATGQRVTLRCSPRSGDLSVYWYQQSLDQGLQFLIQYYNGEERAKGNILERFSAQQFPDLHSELNLSSLELGDSALYFCASSVTGTSKDTQYFGPGTRLTVL.

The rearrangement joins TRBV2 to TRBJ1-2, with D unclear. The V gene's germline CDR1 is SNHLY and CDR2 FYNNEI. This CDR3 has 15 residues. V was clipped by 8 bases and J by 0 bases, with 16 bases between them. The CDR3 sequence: CASGLPGESNYGYTF. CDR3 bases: TGTGCCAGCGGCCTTCCAGGAGAGTCTAACTATGGCTACACCTTC.

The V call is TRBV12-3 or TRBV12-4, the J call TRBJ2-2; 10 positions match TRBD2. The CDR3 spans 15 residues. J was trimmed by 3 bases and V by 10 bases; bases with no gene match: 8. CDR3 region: CATKLAGQYTGELFF. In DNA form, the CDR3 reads TGTGCCACCAAACTAGCGGGACAATACACCGGGGAGCTGTTTTTT.

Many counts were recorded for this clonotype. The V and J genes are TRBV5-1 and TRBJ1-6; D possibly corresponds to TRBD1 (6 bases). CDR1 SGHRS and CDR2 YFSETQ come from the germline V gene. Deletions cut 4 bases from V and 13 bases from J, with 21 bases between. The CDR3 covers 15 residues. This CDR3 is CASSAQGASSGPLHF. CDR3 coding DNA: TGCGCCAGCAGCGCACAGGGCGCCTCCTCGGGGCCCCTCCACTTT.

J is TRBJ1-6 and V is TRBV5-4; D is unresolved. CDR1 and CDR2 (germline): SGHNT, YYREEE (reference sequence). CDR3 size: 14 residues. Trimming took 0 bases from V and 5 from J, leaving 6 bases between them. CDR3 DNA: TGTGCCAGCAGCTTGGTTTCCGATAATTCACCCCTCCACTTT. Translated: CASSLVSDNSPLHF.

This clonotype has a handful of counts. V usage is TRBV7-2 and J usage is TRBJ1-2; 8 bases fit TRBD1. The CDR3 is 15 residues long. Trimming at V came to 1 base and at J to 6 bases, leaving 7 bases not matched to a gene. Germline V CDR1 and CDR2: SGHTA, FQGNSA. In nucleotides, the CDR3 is TGTGCCAGCAGCTTAGAGCCCGGACAGGGAAATGGCTACACCTTC. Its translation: CASSLEPGQGNGYTF.

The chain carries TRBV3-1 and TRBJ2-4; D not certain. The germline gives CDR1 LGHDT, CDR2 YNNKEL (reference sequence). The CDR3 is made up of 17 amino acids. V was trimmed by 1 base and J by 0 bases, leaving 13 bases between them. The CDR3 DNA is TGTGCCAGCAGCCAAGCCTTGAAACCGACAGCCAAAAACATTCAGTACTTC. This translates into CASSQALKPTAKNIQYF. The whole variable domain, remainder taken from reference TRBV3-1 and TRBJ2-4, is DTAVSQTPKYLVTQMGNDKSIKCEQNLGHDTMYWYKQDSKKFLKIMFSYNNKELIINETVPNRFSPKSPDKAHLNLHINSLELGDSAVYFCASSQALKPTAKNIQYFGAGTRLSVL.

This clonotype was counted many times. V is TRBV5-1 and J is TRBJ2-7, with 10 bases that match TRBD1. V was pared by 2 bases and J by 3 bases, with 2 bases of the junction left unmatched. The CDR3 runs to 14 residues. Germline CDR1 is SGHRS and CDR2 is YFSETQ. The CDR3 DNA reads TGCGCCAGCAGCTTCCGGGACAGGGGCTACGAGCAGTACTTC. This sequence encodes CASSFRDRGYEQYF.

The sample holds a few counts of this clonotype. The CDR3: CASLPLGRAGETQYF. CDR3 in DNA: TGTGCCAGCCTCCCTTTGGGGAGGGCAGGGGAGACCCAGTACTTC. V usage is TRBV7-2 and J usage is TRBJ2-5, with TRBD2 matching 7 bases. In germline, CDR1 is SGHTA, CDR2 FQGNSA. V was clipped by 8 bases and J by 5 bases; unmatched bases: 14. This CDR3 region has 15 residues.

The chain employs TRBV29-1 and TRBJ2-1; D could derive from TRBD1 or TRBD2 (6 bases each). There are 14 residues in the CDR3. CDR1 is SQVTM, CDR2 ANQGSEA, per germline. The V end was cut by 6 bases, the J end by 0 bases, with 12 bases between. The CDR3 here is CSVGASDSYNEQFF. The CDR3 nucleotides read TGCAGCGTGGGGGCTAGCGACTCCTACAATGAGCAGTTCTTC.

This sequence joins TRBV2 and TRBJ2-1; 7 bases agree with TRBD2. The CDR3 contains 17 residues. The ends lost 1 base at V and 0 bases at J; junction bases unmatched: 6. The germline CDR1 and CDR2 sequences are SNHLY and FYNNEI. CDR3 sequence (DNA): TGTGCCAGCAGTGAAGTCACTAGCGTCAGCTCCTACAATGAGCAGTTCTTC. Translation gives CASSEVTSVSSYNEQFF.

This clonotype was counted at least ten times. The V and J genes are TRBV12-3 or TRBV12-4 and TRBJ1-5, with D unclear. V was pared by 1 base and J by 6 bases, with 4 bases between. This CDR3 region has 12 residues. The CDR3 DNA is TGTGCCAGCAGTTTAGAACTTCAGCCCCAGCATTTT. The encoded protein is CASSLELQPQHF.

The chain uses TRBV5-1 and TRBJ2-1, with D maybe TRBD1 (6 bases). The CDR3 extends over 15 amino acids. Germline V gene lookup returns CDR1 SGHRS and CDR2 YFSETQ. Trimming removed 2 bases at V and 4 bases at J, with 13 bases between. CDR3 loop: CASSFRQDLYNEQFF. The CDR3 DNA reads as TGCGCCAGCAGCTTCCGACAGGACCTATACAATGAGCAGTTCTTC.

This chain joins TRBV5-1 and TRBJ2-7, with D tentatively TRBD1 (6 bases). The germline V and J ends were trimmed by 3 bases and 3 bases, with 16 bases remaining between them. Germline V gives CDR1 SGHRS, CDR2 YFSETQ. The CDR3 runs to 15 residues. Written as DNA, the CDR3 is TGCGCCAGCAGCTACAGGGTTCAAGGGTTCTACGAGCAGTACTTC. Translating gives CASSYRVQGFYEQYF.

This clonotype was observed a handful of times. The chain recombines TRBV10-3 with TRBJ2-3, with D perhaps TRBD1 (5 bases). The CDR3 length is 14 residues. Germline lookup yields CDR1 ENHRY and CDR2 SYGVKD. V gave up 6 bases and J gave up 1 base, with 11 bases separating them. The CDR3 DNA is TGTGCCATCAGGAAGACAGTGGGCACAGATACGCAGTATTTT. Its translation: CAIRKTVGTDTQYF.

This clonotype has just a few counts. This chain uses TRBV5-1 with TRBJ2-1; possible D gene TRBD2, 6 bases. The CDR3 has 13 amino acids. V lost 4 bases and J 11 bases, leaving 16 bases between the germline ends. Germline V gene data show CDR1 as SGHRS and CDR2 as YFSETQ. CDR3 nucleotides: TGCGCCAGCAGCGAACTGACTAGTGCCAAGCAGTTCTTC. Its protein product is CASSELTSAKQFF.

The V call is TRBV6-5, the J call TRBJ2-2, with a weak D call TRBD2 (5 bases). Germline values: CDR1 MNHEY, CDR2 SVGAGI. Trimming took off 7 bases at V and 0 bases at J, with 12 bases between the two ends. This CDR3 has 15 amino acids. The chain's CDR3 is CASIQGGSNTGELFF. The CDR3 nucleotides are TGTGCCAGCATTCAAGGAGGATCGAACACCGGGGAGCTGTTTTTT.

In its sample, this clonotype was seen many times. CDR3 in DNA: TGTGCCAGCAGTTTCGGGGGTGACTATGGCTACACCTTC. Translating gives CASSFGGDYGYTF. V is TRBV25-1 and J is TRBJ1-2, with a weak D call TRBD1 (5 bases). The CDR3 is made up of 13 amino acids. Germline V gene sequence: CDR1 MGHDK, CDR2 SYGVNS. Trimming removed 5 bases from V and 3 bases from J, with 10 bases in between.

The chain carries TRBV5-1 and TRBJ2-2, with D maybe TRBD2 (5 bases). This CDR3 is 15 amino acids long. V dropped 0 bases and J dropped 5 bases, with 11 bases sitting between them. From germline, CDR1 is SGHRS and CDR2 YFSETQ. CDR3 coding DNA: TGCGCCAGCAGCTTGGCCGGGATCAAAACCGGGGAGCTGTTTTTT. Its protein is CASSLAGIKTGELFF.

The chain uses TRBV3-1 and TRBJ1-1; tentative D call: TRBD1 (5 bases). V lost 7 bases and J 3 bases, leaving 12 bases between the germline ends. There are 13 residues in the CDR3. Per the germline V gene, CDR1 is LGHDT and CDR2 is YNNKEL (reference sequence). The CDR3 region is CASTVTGHTEAFF. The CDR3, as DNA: TGTGCCAGCACCGTTACAGGCCACACTGAAGCTTTCTTT.